This TCR beta chain was captured by sequencing in a study of blood T cells in healthy people across ages. Broader study findings: Measured against age, TCR beta diversity per million T cells decreased in a roughly linear manner.

In this sample, this clonotype turned up a few times. As yet, its antigen is unknown. Per individual sample, total RNA of at least 6 micrograms was extracted. Trimming stripped 0 bases from V and 3 bases from J, with 11 bases between. The CDR3 totals 15 residues. CDR1 is MNHEY and CDR2 is SVGAGI in the germline V gene. For the second PCR, which ran for about 6 to 12 cycles, a sample-barcoded 5' primer and a J-beta primer mix were used. TCRdb itself ran the 5' RACE reads through MiXCR, one entry per CDR3 protein. The profile shows around 580,000 distinct CDR3 sequences, around 48% of them singletons. This rearrangement joins TRBV6-5 to TRBJ1-1; tentatively, D is TRBD1 (5 bases). The sequence came from an elderly man in good health. The sample consisted of blood. CDR3 sequence (DNA): TGTGCCAGCAGTTACTCGAATGGGGGGGACACTGAAGCTTTCTTT. This codes for CASSYSNGGDTEAFF.